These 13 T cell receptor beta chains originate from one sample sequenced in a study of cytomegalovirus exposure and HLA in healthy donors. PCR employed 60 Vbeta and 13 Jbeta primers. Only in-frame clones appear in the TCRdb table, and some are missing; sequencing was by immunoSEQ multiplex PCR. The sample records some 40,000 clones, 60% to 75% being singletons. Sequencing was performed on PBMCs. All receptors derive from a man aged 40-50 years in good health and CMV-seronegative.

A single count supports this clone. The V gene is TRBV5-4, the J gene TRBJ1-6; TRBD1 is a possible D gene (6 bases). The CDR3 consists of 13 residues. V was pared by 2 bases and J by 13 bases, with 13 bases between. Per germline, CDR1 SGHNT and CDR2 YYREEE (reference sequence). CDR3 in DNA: TGTGCCAGCAGCTTTGATGGGGGCTCCCCCCTCCACTTT. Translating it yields CASSFDGGSPLHF. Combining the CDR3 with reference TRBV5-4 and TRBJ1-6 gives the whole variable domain ETGVTQSPTHLIKTRGQQVTLRCSSQSGHNTVSWYQQALGQGPQFIFQYYREEENGRGNFPPRFSGLQFPNYSSELNVNALELDDSALYLCASSFDGGSPLHFGNGTRLTVT.

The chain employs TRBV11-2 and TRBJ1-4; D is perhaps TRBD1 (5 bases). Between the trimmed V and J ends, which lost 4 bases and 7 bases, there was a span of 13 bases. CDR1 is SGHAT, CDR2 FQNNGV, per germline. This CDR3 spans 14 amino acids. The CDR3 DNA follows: TGTGCCAGCAGCTCAACAGGATTGAGTGAAAAACTGTTTTTT. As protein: CASSSTGLSEKLFF.

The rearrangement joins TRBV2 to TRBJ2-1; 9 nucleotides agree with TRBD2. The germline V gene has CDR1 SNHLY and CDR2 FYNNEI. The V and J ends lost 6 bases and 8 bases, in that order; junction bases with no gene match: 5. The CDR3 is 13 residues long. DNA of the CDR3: TGTGCCAGCAGGGGACTAGCTAGCGATGAGCAGTTCTTC. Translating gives CASRGLASDEQFF.

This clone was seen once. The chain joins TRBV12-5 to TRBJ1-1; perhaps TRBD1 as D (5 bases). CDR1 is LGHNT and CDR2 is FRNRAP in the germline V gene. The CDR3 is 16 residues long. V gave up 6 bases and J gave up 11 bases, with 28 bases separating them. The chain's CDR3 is CASGPEGLPGRGFAFF. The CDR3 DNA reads TGTGCTAGTGGACCCGAGGGACTACCGGGACGGGGATTTGCTTTCTTT.

Here the CDR3 DNA reads TGTGCCAGCAGCTTAACTACAGGAATGGGGAATCAGCCCCAGCATTTT. Amino acids: CASSLTTGMGNQPQHF. The V and J genes are TRBV7-8 and TRBJ1-5; D perhaps matches TRBD1 (5 bases). Germline CDR1 reads SGHVS; CDR2 reads FQNEAQ. The CDR3 consists of 16 residues. V lost 2 bases to trimming and J lost 4 bases, with 15 bases between them.

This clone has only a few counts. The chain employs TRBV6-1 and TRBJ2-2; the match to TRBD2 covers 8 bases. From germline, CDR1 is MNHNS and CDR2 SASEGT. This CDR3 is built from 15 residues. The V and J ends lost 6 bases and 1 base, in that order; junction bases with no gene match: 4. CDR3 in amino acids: CASSRAGGNTGELFF. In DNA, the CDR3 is TGTGCCAGCAGCCGCGCGGGGGGGAACACCGGGGAGCTGTTTTTT.

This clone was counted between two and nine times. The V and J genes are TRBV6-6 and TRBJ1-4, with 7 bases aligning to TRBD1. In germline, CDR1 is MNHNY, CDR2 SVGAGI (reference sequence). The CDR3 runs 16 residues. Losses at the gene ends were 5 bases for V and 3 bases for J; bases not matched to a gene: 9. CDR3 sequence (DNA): TGTGCCAGCAGTCCGGGACAGAGGTGGTCTAATGAAAAACTGTTTTTT. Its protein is CASSPGQRWSNEKLFF.

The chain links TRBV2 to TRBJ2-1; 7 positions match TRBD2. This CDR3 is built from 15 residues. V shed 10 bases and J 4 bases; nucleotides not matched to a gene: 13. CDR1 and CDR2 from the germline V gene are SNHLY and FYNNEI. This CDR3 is CANEKRGGRYNEQFF. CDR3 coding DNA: TGTGCCAACGAGAAGCGGGGTGGAAGATACAATGAGCAGTTCTTC.

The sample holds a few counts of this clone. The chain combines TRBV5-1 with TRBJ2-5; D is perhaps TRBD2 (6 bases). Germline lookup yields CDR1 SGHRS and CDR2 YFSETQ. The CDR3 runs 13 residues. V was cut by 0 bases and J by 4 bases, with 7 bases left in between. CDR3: CASSLERVETQYF. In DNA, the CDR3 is TGCGCCAGCAGCTTGGAGCGGGTAGAGACCCAGTACTTC.

The CDR3 here is CASSPQNEKLFF. The CDR3 nucleotides are TGTGCCAGCAGCCCCCAGAATGAAAAACTGTTTTTT. This chain links TRBV4-2 with TRBJ1-4; D gene unclear. The germline gives CDR1 LGHNA, CDR2 YNFKEQ. CDR3 length equals 12 residues. Deletions cut 4 bases from V and 5 bases from J, with 5 bases between.

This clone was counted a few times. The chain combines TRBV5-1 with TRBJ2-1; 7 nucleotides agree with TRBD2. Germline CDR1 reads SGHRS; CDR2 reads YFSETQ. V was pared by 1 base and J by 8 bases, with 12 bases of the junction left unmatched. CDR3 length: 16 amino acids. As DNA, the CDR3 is TGCGCCAGCAGCTTGCCTCGCGGGGAGCGGGGCCATGAGCAGTTCTTC. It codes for CASSLPRGERGHEQFF.

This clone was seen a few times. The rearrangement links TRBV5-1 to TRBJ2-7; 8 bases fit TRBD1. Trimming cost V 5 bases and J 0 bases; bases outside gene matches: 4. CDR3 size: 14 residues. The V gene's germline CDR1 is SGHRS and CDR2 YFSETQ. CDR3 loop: CASREQGDSYEQYF. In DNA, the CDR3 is TGCGCCAGCAGGGAACAGGGGGACTCCTACGAGCAGTACTTC.

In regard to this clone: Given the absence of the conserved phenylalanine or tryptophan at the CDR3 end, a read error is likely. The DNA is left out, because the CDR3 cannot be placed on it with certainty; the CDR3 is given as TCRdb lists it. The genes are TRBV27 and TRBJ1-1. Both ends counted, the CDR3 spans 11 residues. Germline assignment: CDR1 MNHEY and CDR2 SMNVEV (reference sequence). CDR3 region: CASSLEAEVEV.